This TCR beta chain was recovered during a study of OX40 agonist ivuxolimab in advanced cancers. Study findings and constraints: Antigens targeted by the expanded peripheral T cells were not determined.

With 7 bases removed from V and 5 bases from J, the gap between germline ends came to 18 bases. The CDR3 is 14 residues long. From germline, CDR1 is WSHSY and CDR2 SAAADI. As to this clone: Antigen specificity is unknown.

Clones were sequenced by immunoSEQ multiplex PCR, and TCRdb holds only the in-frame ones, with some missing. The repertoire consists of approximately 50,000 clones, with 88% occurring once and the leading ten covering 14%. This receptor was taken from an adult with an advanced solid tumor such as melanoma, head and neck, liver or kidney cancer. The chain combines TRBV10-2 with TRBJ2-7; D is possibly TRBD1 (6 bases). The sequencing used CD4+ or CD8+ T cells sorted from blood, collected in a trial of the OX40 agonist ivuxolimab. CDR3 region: CASTELTGFDEQYF. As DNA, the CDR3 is TGCGCCAGCACCGAATTAACAGGGTTCGACGAGCAGTACTTC.